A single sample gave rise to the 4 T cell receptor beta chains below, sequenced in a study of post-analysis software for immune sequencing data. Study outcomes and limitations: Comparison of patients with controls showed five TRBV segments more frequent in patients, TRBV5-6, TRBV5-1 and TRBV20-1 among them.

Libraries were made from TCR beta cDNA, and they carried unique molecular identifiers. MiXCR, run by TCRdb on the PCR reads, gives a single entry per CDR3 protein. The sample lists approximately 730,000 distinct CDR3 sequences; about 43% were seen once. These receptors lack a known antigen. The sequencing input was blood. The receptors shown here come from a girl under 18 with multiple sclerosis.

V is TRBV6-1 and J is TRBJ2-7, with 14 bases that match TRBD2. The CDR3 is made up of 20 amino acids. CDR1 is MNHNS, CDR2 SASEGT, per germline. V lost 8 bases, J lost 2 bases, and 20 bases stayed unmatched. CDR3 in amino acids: CASGESAGTSGSRLPYEQYF. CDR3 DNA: TGTGCCAGCGGGGAATCAGCCGGGACTAGCGGGAGTCGGCTGCCCTACGAGCAGTACTTC.

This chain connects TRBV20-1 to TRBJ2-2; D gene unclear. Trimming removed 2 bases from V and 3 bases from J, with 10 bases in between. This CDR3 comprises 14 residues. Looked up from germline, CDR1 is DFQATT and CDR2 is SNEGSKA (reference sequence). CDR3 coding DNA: TGCAGTGCTAGACACACGACACACACCGGGGAGCTGTTTTTT. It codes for CSARHTTHTGELFF.

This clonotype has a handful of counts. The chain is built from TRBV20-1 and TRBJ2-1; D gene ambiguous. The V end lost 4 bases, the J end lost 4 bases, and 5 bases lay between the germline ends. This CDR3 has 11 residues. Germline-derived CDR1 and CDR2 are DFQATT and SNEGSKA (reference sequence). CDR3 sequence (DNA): TGCAGTGCTATCCTATACAATGAGCAGTTCTTC. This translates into CSAILYNEQFF.

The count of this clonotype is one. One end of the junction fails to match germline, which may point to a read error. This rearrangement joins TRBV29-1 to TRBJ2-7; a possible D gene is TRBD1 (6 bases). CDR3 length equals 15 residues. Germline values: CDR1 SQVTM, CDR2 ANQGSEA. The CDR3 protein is CRSWAGDKKSYKQYF. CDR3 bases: TGCAGGTCATGGGCCGGGGACAAAAAATCCTACAAGCAGTACTTC.